These 17 T cell receptor beta chains were all obtained from the same sample, sequenced in a study of OX40 agonist ivuxolimab in advanced cancers. Library preparation used the immunoSEQ multiplex PCR assay. What TCRdb holds here is the immuneACCESS table cut down to in-frame rearrangements. Part of the clones is not present; checked against another copy, under half of the missing clones reflect an unresolved V gene, and the others are unexplained. A total of 60,000 to 100,000 clones appear in this sample, around 87% of them only once. 0.45% to 0.55% of the sample belongs to the ten largest clones. Sequencing was performed on CD4+ or CD8+ T cells sorted from blood, taken in a trial of the OX40 agonist ivuxolimab. All receptors come from an adult with an advanced solid tumor such as melanoma, head and neck, liver or kidney cancer.

V is TRBV4-1 and J is TRBJ1-2; 7 nucleotides align to TRBD1. This CDR3 region has 15 residues. Germline CDR1 MGHRA, CDR2 YSYEKL. V lost 0 bases to trimming and J lost 4 bases; unmatched junction nucleotides: 5. The DNA of the CDR3 is TGCGCCAGCAGCCAAGATCCGGGACAGAGCTATGGCTACACCTTC. It translates to CASSQDPGQSYGYTF.

The rearrangement uses TRBV11-2 and TRBJ2-6, with D perhaps TRBD1 (6 bases). The CDR3 has 14 residues. V lost 0 bases and J lost 7, with 7 bases in between. Germline CDR1 SGHAT, CDR2 FQNNGV. The CDR3 coding sequence is TGTGCCAGCAGCTTAGACAGGGGAGCCAACGTCCTGACTTTC. It translates to CASSLDRGANVLTF. The full variable domain, rest sourced from reference TRBV11-2 and TRBJ2-6, is EAGVAQSPRYKIIEKRQSVAFWCNPISGHATLYWYQQILGQGPKLLIQFQNNGVVDDSQLPKDRFSAERLKGVDSTLKIQPAKLEDSAVYLCASSLDRGANVLTFGAGSRLTVL.

The chain joins TRBV11-2 to TRBJ1-3, with unresolved D. V was trimmed by 2 bases and J by 2 bases, leaving 13 bases between them. CDR1 is SGHAT and CDR2 is FQNNGV in the germline V gene. The CDR3 is 16 amino acids. This CDR3 reads CASSLSAGPTGNTIYF. CDR3 nucleotide sequence: TGTGCCAGCAGCTTATCCGCAGGCCCCACTGGAAACACCATATATTTT.

The chain recombines TRBV15 with TRBJ2-1, with 7 nucleotides matching TRBD1. The CDR3 is made up of 14 amino acids. Germline V gene lookup returns CDR1 LNHNV and CDR2 YYDKDF (reference sequence). J lost 12 bases, V lost 0 bases, and 8 bases had no gene match. The CDR3 region has the DNA TGTGCCACCAGCAGAGATTGGGACAGCAACATGCAGTTCTTC. Its protein product is CATSRDWDSNMQFF.

The chain combines TRBV7-8 with TRBJ2-3; TRBD2 might be the D (6 bases). Germline V gene lookup returns CDR1 SGHVS and CDR2 FQNEAQ. Trimming pared 5 bases from V and 6 bases from J, leaving 15 bases between. This CDR3 region has 14 residues. In nucleotides, the CDR3 is TGTGCCAGCAGCCCTGCTAGCGCGCCTGATACGCAGTATTTT. It translates to CASSPASAPDTQYF.

This chain connects TRBV27 to TRBJ1-1; D remains unclear. Per the germline V gene, CDR1 is MNHEY and CDR2 is SMNVEV (reference sequence). V was pared by 5 bases and J by 5 bases, with 12 bases between. CDR3 length: 13 residues. CDR3 sequence (DNA): TGTGCCAGCAGTCCTCAAGGTTTTACTGAAGCTTTCTTT. Its protein is CASSPQGFTEAFF.

CDR3 in amino acids: CASTWDRGGYTF. CDR3 coding DNA: TGTGCCAGCACCTGGGACAGAGGAGGCTACACCTTC. The chain recombines TRBV6-1 with TRBJ1-2; 7 positions agree with TRBD1. Germline CDR1 reads MNHNS; CDR2 reads SASEGT. V lost 7 bases, J lost 8 bases, and 7 bases stayed unmatched. This CDR3 is 12 amino acids long.

The rearrangement joins TRBV15 to TRBJ2-5, with 7 bases that match TRBD1. The CDR3 contains 17 residues. Germline V lookup: CDR1 LNHNV, CDR2 YYDKDF (reference sequence). After removal of 0 bases from V and 4 bases from J, the junction contained 11 bases not matched to a gene. The CDR3 here is CATSRDSTPGGRETQYF. CDR3 nucleotide sequence: TGTGCCACCAGCAGAGATTCCACTCCAGGGGGTCGAGAGACCCAGTACTTC.

V and J are TRBV18 and TRBJ1-1; 7 nucleotides match TRBD1. This CDR3 spans 15 amino acids. From germline, CDR1 is KGHSH and CDR2 LQKENI. The ends lost 3 bases at V and 0 bases at J; junction bases unmatched: 4. The CDR3 spells CASSPRQGVNTEAFF. The CDR3 nucleotides read TGTGCCAGCTCACCTCGACAGGGAGTGAACACTGAAGCTTTCTTT.

This clone was found a few times. J is TRBJ1-1 and V is TRBV9, with 8 positions matching TRBD1. CDR1 and CDR2 (germline): SGDLS, YYNGEE. The V and J ends lost 4 bases and 3 bases, in that order; junction bases with no gene match: 8. The length of the CDR3 is 15 residues. This CDR3 is CASSPTGDQDTEAFF. Here the CDR3 DNA reads TGTGCCAGCAGCCCGACAGGGGATCAGGACACTGAAGCTTTCTTT.

The rearrangement uses TRBV15 and TRBJ1-4; 8 positions agree with TRBD1. The CDR3 totals 18 residues. Germline CDR1 and CDR2: LNHNV and YYDKDF (reference sequence). V was pared by 2 bases and J by 2 bases, with 10 bases of the junction left unmatched. CDR3 sequence reads: CATSRPRGQGETNEKLFF. The CDR3 DNA sequence: TGTGCCACCAGCAGACCCAGGGGGCAGGGAGAGACTAATGAAAAACTGTTTTTT.

The V call is TRBV19, the J call TRBJ1-2, with a tentative D call TRBD1 (6 bases). CDR3 length equals 17 residues. Germline values: CDR1 LNHDA, CDR2 SQIVND (reference sequence). V gave up 4 bases and J gave up 2 bases, with 20 bases separating them. The CDR3 coding sequence is TGTGCCAGTAGTAATGTGGGCGCGGAGGGGGTGAACTATGGCTACACCTTC. This gives the protein CASSNVGAEGVNYGYTF. The variable domain in full, completed from reference TRBV19 and TRBJ1-2, reads DGGITQSPKYLFRKEGQNVTLSCEQNLNHDAMYWYRQDPGQGLRLIYYSQIVNDFQKGDIAEGYSVSREKKESFPLTVTSAQKNPTAFYLCASSNVGAEGVNYGYTFGSGTRLTVV.

The J gene is TRBJ2-2, the V gene TRBV19; maybe TRBD1 (7 bases). V was clipped by 3 bases and J by 1 base, with 9 bases between them. The CDR3 length is 15 residues. Germline values: CDR1 LNHDA, CDR2 SQIVND (reference sequence). The CDR3 DNA sequence: TGTGCCAGTAGTATTCAGGGGGGGAACACCGGGGAGCTGTTTTTT. Encoded protein: CASSIQGGNTGELFF.

In its sample, this clone was seen a few times. V is TRBV6-1 and J is TRBJ1-1; D may be TRBD1 (6 bases). CDR1 is MNHNS, CDR2 SASEGT, per germline. The CDR3 covers 13 residues. Deletions cut 5 bases from V and 10 bases from J, with 17 bases between. CDR3 DNA: TGTGCCAGCAGTCCCACACCTGAACAGGGAGCTTTCTTT. Encoded protein: CASSPTPEQGAFF.

The chain is built from TRBV5-6 and TRBJ2-1; 9 nucleotides line up with TRBD2. CDR3 length: 15 residues. V dropped 4 bases and J dropped 0; count of bases not matched to a gene: 2. Germline-derived CDR1 and CDR2 are SGHDT and YYEEEE. The CDR3 spells CASSRLADSYNEQFF. The DNA of the CDR3 is TGTGCCAGCAGCAGACTAGCGGACTCCTACAATGAGCAGTTCTTC. Filled out from reference TRBV5-6 and TRBJ2-1, the complete variable domain reads DAGVTQSPTHLIKTRGQQVTLRCSPKSGHDTVSWYQQALGQGPQFIFQYYEEEERQRGNFPDRFSGHQFPNYSSELNVNALLLGDSALYLCASSRLADSYNEQFFGPGTRLTVL.

The rearrangement uses TRBV5-1 and TRBJ2-2, with TRBD2 matching 14 bases. This CDR3 is 16 amino acids long. Germline lookup yields CDR1 SGHRS and CDR2 YFSETQ. The trim removed 4 bases at V and 6 bases at J, leaving 5 bases unmatched. CDR3 residues: CASSLGLAGEAGELFF. The CDR3 coding sequence is TGCGCCAGCAGCCTGGGACTAGCGGGAGAGGCCGGGGAGCTGTTTTTT.

This chain links TRBV6-5 with TRBJ2-3, with 11 bases lining up with TRBD2. Germline CDR1 is MNHEY and CDR2 is SVGAGI. The CDR3 sequence is 15 residues long. Unmatched junction bases numbered 6, after V lost 4 bases and J lost 6 bases. DNA for the CDR3: TGTGCCAGCAGTTCTAGCGGGGGGCCTCTGGATACGCAGTATTTT. Its protein product is CASSSSGGPLDTQYF.